Listed below are T cell receptor beta chains from one sample, sequenced in a study of identical twins. TCRdb used MiXCR to reprocess the 5' RACE reads, holding one entry per CDR3 protein. The top ten clones hold roughly 0.3% of a sample with 1.5 million to 2 million distinct CDR3 sequences, 32% of them seen once. The sequenced material came from cord blood. Receptor source: a newborn girl in good health. Each CDR3 is given with its conserved first and last residue. A D gene is named only where the DNA matches it firmly. Only part of the rows carry a size: once, few, many, or a class if the clone is expanded.

clone_size: NA; d_call: TRBD2; cdr3_length: 12; j_call: TRBJ2-7; v_call: TRBV28; cdr3_aa: CASRLAGVDPYF; cdr3_nt: TGTGCCAGCAGACTAGCGGGAGTTGATCCGTACTTC
clone_size: NA; d_call: NA; cdr3_length: 13; j_call: TRBJ2-1; v_call: TRBV5-1; cdr3_aa: CASSLAPDGEQFF; cdr3_nt: TGCGCCAGCAGCTTGGCCCCCGACGGTGAGCAGTTCTTC
clone_size: NA; d_call: TRBD1; cdr3_length: 13; j_call: TRBJ1-2; v_call: TRBV28; cdr3_aa: CASSLWDRGGYTF; cdr3_nt: TGTGCCAGCAGTTTATGGGACAGGGGTGGCTACACCTTC
clone_size: few; d_call: TRBD2; cdr3_length: 16; j_call: TRBJ2-7; v_call: TRBV3-1; cdr3_aa: CASSQGPAGPSYEQYF; cdr3_nt: TGTGCCAGCAGCCAAGGACCAGCGGGGCCCTCCTACGAGCAGTACTTC
clone_size: few; d_call: NA; cdr3_length: 14; j_call: TRBJ2-3; v_call: TRBV15; cdr3_aa: CATSRDKRRGTQYF; cdr3_nt: TGTGCCACCAGCAGAGATAAAAGGAGGGGGACGCAGTATTTT
clone_size: NA; d_call: NA; cdr3_length: 15; j_call: TRBJ1-2; v_call: TRBV20-1; cdr3_aa: CSARMGGKANYGYTF; cdr3_nt: TGCAGTGCGAGGATGGGGGGGAAAGCTAACTATGGCTACACCTTC
clone_size: NA; d_call: NA; cdr3_length: 13; j_call: TRBJ2-5; v_call: TRBV12-3/TRBV12-4; cdr3_aa: CASRQARFETQYF; cdr3_nt: TGTGCCAGCAGACAAGCCAGGTTCGAGACCCAGTACTTC
clone_size: few; d_call: NA; cdr3_length: 15; j_call: TRBJ2-3; v_call: TRBV20-1; cdr3_aa: CSAPRTASPTDTQYF; cdr3_nt: TGCAGTGCCCCTAGGACGGCCAGCCCCACAGATACGCAGTATTTT
clone_size: NA; d_call: NA; cdr3_length: 20; j_call: TRBJ2-3; v_call: TRBV28; cdr3_aa: CASSHLPTPLNRASTDTQYF; cdr3_nt: TGTGCCAGCAGCCATTTGCCGACCCCATTAAACAGGGCTAGCACAGATACGCAGTATTTT
clone_size: NA; d_call: NA; cdr3_length: 14; j_call: TRBJ2-7; v_call: TRBV3-1; cdr3_aa: CASSHGTGIYEQYF; cdr3_nt: TGTGCCAGCAGCCACGGTACAGGGATCTACGAGCAGTACTTC
clone_size: NA; d_call: NA; cdr3_length: 14; j_call: TRBJ1-4; v_call: TRBV2; cdr3_aa: CASRKARVGEKLFF; cdr3_nt: TGTGCCAGCAGGAAAGCTAGGGTCGGGGAAAAACTGTTTTTT
clone_size: NA; d_call: TRBD1; cdr3_length: 15; j_call: TRBJ1-2; v_call: TRBV5-6; cdr3_aa: CASSLFQGVNYGYTF; cdr3_nt: TGTGCCAGCAGCTTGTTCCAGGGGGTTAACTATGGCTACACCTTC
clone_size: NA; d_call: NA; cdr3_length: 13; j_call: TRBJ2-1; v_call: TRBV12-3/TRBV12-4; cdr3_aa: CASSLMSGNEQFF; cdr3_nt: TGTGCCAGCAGTTTGATGAGCGGGAATGAGCAGTTCTTC
clone_size: NA; d_call: NA; cdr3_length: 14; j_call: TRBJ2-2; v_call: TRBV7-9; cdr3_aa: CASSQLRGTGELFF; cdr3_nt: TGTGCCAGCAGCCAGCTTAGGGGCACCGGGGAGCTGTTTTTT
clone_size: many; d_call: NA; cdr3_length: 15; j_call: TRBJ1-2; v_call: TRBV4-1; cdr3_aa: CASSPTMSTANGYTF; cdr3_nt: TGCGCCAGCAGCCCCACGATGTCGACAGCAAATGGCTACACCTTC
clone_size: few; d_call: NA; cdr3_length: 14; j_call: TRBJ2-1; v_call: TRBV20-1; cdr3_aa: CSARKQTRVNEQFF; cdr3_nt: TGCAGTGCTAGAAAACAGACAAGGGTGAATGAGCAGTTCTTC